This TCR beta chain was found in a study of blood T cells in healthy people across ages. This clonotype was seen more than once but under ten times. From germline, CDR1 is ENHRY and CDR2 SYGVKD. Trimming took 0 bases from V and 0 from J; bases not matched to a gene: 2. CDR3 length equals 17 residues. PCR was performed a second time for roughly 7 to 12 cycles using a sample-barcoded 5' primer and a J-beta primer mix. From the 5' RACE reads, TCRdb called clonotypes with MiXCR, one entry per CDR3 protein. The table shows 550,000 to 750,000 distinct CDR3 sequences, with around 20% occurring only once. The sequence derives from a man in his sixties or seventies in good health. Source material: blood. The V call is TRBV10-3, the J call TRBJ2-2; TRBD2 aligns across 9 bases. The CDR3 is CAISESRTSANTGELFF. The DNA for the CDR3 is TGTGCCATCAGTGAGTCCCGGACTAGCGCGAACACCGGGGAGCTGTTTTTT.